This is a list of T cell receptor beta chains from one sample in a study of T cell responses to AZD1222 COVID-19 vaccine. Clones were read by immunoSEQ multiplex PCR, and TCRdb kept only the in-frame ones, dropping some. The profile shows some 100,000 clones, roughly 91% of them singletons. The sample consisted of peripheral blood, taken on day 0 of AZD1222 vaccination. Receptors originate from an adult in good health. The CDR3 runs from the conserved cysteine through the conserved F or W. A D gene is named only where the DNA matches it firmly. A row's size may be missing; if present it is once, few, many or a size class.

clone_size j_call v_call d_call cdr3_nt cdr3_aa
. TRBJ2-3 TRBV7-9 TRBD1 TGTGCCAGCAGCCTGACAGGGGGGCCCACAGATACGCAGTATTTT CASSLTGGPTDTQYF
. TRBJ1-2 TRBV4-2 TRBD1 TGTGCCAGCAGCCAAGATCGGGACAGGGGAACCGGCTACACCTTC CASSQDRDRGTGYTF
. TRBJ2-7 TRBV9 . TGTGCCAGCAGCGTACACCCCAAGGGGGGTCCCCTCGAGCAGTACTTC CASSVHPKGGPLEQYF
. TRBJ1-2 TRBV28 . TGTGCCAGCGATGACGGGGGACAAAATAACTATGGCTACACCTTC CASDDGGQNNYGYTF
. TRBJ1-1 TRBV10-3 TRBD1 TGTGCCATCAGTTACAGGGGGCTTACTGAAGCTTTCTTT CAISYRGLTEAFF
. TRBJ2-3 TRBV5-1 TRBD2 TGCGCCAGCAGCCCCCTCAGGACTAGCGGGAGCACAGATACGCAGTATTTT CASSPLRTSGSTDTQYF
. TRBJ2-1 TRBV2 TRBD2 TGTGCCAGCAGTGACCCGACTAGCGGGGGATACAATGAGCAGTTCTTC CASSDPTSGGYNEQFF
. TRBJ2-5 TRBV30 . TGTGCCTGGACCCAGAGTACCTTGTACCAAGAGACCCAGTACTTC CAWTQSTLYQETQYF
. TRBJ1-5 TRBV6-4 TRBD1 TGTGCCAGCTCACAGGGGGCTAATCAGCCCCAGCATTTT CASSQGANQPQHF
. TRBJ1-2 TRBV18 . TGTGCCAGCTCACCACCGGAAACAGCTTATGGCTACACCTTC CASSPPETAYGYTF
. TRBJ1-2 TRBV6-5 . TGTGCCATTCTGAACTACGGCTATGGCTACACCTTC CAILNYGYGYTF
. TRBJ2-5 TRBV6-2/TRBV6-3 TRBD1 TGTGCCAGCAGTGAGCGCCGGGACAGAGAGACCCAGTACTTC CASSERRDRETQYF
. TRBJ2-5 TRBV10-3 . TGTGCCATCAGTGAGTTCCCTAAAGAGACCCAGTACTTC CAISEFPKETQYF
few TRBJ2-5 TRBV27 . TGTGCCAGCAGCTCAGAGGGTGCAGAGACCCAGTACTTC CASSSEGAETQYF
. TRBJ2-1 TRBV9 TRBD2 TGTGCCAGCAGCGTAGGGACTAGCGGGAGGAAAAGGGACAATGAGCAGTTCTTC CASSVGTSGRKRDNEQFF
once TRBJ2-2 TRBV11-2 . TGTGCCAGCAGCGGGGACTCAGCGAACACCGGGGAGCTGTTTTTT CASSGDSANTGELFF
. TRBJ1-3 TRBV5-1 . TGCGCCAGCAGCTTGGAGGAGCAGGCCGGTGGAAACACCATATATTTT CASSLEEQAGGNTIYF
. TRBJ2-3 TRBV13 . TGTGCCAGCAGCTTAGCCCCCTGGGAGCACACGCAGTATTTT CASSLAPWEHTQYF
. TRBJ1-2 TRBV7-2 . TGTGCCGCCTCCACGGGGGCTAAGGGCTACACCTTC CAASTGAKGYTF
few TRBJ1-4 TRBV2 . TGTGCCAGCAGATATACAGGGACGAGGAACGAAAAACTGTTTTTT CASRYTGTRNEKLFF
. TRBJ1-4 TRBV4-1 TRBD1 TGCGCCAGCAGCCAATCTTCCGGGACAGCCGTGGAAAAACTGTTTTTT CASSQSSGTAVEKLFF
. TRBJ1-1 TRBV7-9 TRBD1 TGTGCCAGCAGCTTTGTCCTCCGGGACAGGCGATCCTTTAATGAAGCTTTCTTT CASSFVLRDRRSFNEAFF
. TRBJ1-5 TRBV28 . TGTGCCAGCAGGTGGGCTTTTGGTAATCAGCCCCAGCATTTT CASRWAFGNQPQHF
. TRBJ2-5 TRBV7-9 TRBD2 TGTGCCAGCAGCGACAGCGGGATCCAAGAGACCCAGTACTTC CASSDSGIQETQYF
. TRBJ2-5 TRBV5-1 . TGCGCCAGCAGGGGGGAGACACACCGGGGGACCCAGTACTTC CASRGETHRGTQYF
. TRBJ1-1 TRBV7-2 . TGTGCCAGCAGCTGGGCGACAGAGAACACTGAAGCTTTCTTT CASSWATENTEAFF
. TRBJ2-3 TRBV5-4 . TGTGCCAGCAGCTTGGCCCTAGCTAGCACAGATACGCAGTATTTT CASSLALASTDTQYF
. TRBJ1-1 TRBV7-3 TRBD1 TGTGCCAGCAGCTCCGACAGGGGGAACACTGAAGCTTTCTTT CASSSDRGNTEAFF
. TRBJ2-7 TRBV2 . TGTGCCAGCATTCAGGGAGGCTACGAGCAGTACTTC CASIQGGYEQYF
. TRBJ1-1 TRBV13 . TGTGCCAGCAGCTTACGCAGCAAAGAAGCTTTCTTT CASSLRSKEAFF
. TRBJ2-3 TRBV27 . TGTGCCAGCAGTCCCTCGGGACTCCGGGACTCCGCGGATACGCAGTATTTT CASSPSGLRDSADTQYF
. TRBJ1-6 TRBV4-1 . TGCGCCAGCAGCCGCGGGTTACCGAGCAATTCACCCCTCCACTTT CASSRGLPSNSPLHF
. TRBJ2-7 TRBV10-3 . TGTGCCATCAGTGGACAGGTAGAATCCTACGAGCAGTACTTC CAISGQVESYEQYF
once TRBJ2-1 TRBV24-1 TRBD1 TGTGCCACCAGTGAACCGGGACAGGGGGCGCTTGAGCAGTTCTTC CATSEPGQGALEQFF
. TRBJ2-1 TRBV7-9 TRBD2 TGTGCCAGCAGCTTAGCGTTAAGGACTAGCAGCGATGAGCAGTTCTTC CASSLALRTSSDEQFF
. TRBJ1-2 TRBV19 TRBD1 TGTGCCAGTAGACCGGGGACAGATGATAGTGGTTACTATGGCTACACCTTC CASRPGTDDSGYYGYTF
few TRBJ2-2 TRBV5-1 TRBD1 TGCGCCAGCAGCCCAAGGACAGGAGAGCGGAGAACCGGGGAGCTGTTTTTT CASSPRTGERRTGELFF
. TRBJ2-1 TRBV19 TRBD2 TGTGCCAGTAATCCACTAGCGGAGGGCGGTGAGCAGTTCTTC CASNPLAEGGEQFF
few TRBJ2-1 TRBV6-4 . TGTGCCAGCAGTGAGGGCGAGGACAGTAGTCATCATGAGCAGTTCTTC CASSEGEDSSHHEQFF
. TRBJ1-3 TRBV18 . TGTGCCAGCTCACCTAGGGACACCAGCTCTGGAAACACCATATATTTT CASSPRDTSSGNTIYF
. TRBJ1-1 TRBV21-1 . TGTGCCAGCAGCACGTTGGTTGAAGCTTTCTTT CASSTLVEAFF
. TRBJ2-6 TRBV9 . TGTGCCAGCAGCCTCGCAGCTGGGGCCAACGTCCTGACTTTC CASSLAAGANVLTF
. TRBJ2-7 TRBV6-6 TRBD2 TGTGCCAGCAGCTACGGGGGGGATTTCTCCTACGAGCAGTACTTC CASSYGGDFSYEQYF
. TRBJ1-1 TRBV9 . TGTGCCAGCGGACAGCCGAACACTGAAGCTTTCTTT CASGQPNTEAFF
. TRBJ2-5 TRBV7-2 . TGTGCCAGCAGCTTAGGCCGGGGGTTCTCCCACCAAGAGACCCAGTACTTC CASSLGRGFSHQETQYF
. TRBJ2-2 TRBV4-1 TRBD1 TGCGCCAGCAGCCAACCTCCACAGGGGGCAAGCACCGGGGAGCTGTTTTTT CASSQPPQGASTGELFF
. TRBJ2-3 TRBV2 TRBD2 TGTGCCAGCGGGCTAGCGGGAGTGACAGATACGCAGTATTTT CASGLAGVTDTQYF
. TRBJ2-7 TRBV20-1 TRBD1 TGCAGTGCTAGTCGGACAGGGGATTTGTACGAGCAGTACTTC CSASRTGDLYEQYF
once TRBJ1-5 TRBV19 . TGTGCCAGTAGTCCCCTGGGCCAGCCCCAGCATTTT CASSPLGQPQHF
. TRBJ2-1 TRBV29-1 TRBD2 TGCAGCGTTGAATTTTTAGCGGGAGGCCCCAGCTCCTACAATGAGCAGTTCTTC CSVEFLAGGPSSYNEQFF
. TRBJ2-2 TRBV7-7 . TGTGCCAGCAGCCGACCCCAAGGGGAGCTGTTTTTT CASSRPQGELFF
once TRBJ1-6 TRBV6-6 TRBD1 TGTGCCAGCAGTATGGGACAGGGAGAGAATTCACCCCTCCACTTT CASSMGQGENSPLHF
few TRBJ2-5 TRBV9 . TGTGCCAGCAGCGCCTCCAGGGGGGAATTACAAGAGACCCAGTACTTC CASSASRGELQETQYF
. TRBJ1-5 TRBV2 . TGTGCCAGCAGTGAAGTACAGGGCGGTCAGCCCCAGCATTTT CASSEVQGGQPQHF